The 14 T cell receptor beta chains reported below all come from one sample, sequenced in a study of blood T cell repertoires in COVID-19. Generated by immunoSEQ multiplex PCR, the TCRdb table keeps only in-frame clones and is missing some. This sample has 230,000 or so clones, with roughly 82% found just once. The sequenced sample consisted of peripheral blood. The receptors were gathered from a woman between 40 and 50 years old who had recovered from COVID-19.

This chain uses TRBV11-3 with TRBJ2-3; D is unresolved. V was shortened by 0 bases and J by 5 bases, with 12 bases between the two germline ends. CDR1 SGHNT and CDR2 YENEEA come from the germline V gene. The CDR3 is 15 amino acids. The CDR3, as DNA: TGTGCCAGCAGCTTAGATCGAGGTGGTTTAGATACGCAGTATTTT. It encodes CASSLDRGGLDTQYF.

V usage is TRBV28 and J usage is TRBJ1-2; a possible D gene is TRBD1 (5 bases). The ends were cut back, 7 bases at V and 8 bases at J, with 20 bases in the middle. CDR1 and CDR2 (germline): MDHEN, SYDVKM. The CDR3 runs 14 residues. CDR3 in DNA: TGTGCCAGCACCTCCGGGGGTCCGGGAGGCGGCTACACCTTC. This codes for CASTSGGPGGGYTF.

The chain joins TRBV6-2 or TRBV6-3 to TRBJ2-7; a possible D gene is TRBD2 (5 bases). This CDR3 has 14 residues. The V and J ends lost 5 bases and 2 bases respectively, with 13 bases between them. Looked up from germline, CDR1 is MNHEY and CDR2 is SVGEGT. CDR3 region: CASSPRTPTYEQYF. The CDR3 region has the DNA TGTGCCAGCAGTCCGCGGACTCCGACCTACGAGCAGTACTTC.

This clone was seen just once. The gene calls are TRBV5-1 and TRBJ2-7; 14 bases align to TRBD2. The CDR3 covers 14 residues. Germline CDR1 is SGHRS and CDR2 is YFSETQ. The V gene end was trimmed by 3 bases and the J gene end by 7 bases; junction bases not matched to a gene: 3. Written as DNA, the CDR3 is TGCGCCAGCAGCTCGACTAGCGGGGGGGTGGAGCAGTACTTC. It is translated as CASSSTSGGVEQYF.

The chain joins TRBV5-1 to TRBJ1-1; 8 bases map to TRBD1. After removal of 6 bases from V and 1 base from J, the junction contained 5 bases not matched to a gene. The CDR3 extends over 14 amino acids. CDR1 is SGHRS and CDR2 is YFSETQ in the germline V gene. In DNA, the CDR3 is TGCGCCAGCACCGCCGGGACAGGGAACACTGAAGCTTTCTTT. Amino acids: CASTAGTGNTEAFF. Combining the CDR3 with reference TRBV5-1 and TRBJ1-1 gives the whole variable domain KAGVTQTPRYLIKTRGQQVTLSCSPISGHRSVSWYQQTPGQGLQFLFEYFSETQRNKGNFPGRFSGRQFSNSRSEMNVSTLELGDSALYLCASTAGTGNTEAFFGQGTRLTVV.

This clone was observed a handful of times. The chain recombines TRBV6-2 or TRBV6-3 with TRBJ1-6; 8 bases map to TRBD1. V was pared by 5 bases and J by 7 bases, with 10 bases of the junction left unmatched. CDR3 length: 16 amino acids. Germline values: CDR1 MNHEY, CDR2 SVGEGT. The CDR3 spells CASSRNGQGSNSPLHF. CDR3 sequence (DNA): TGTGCCAGCAGTCGAAACGGACAGGGATCAAATTCACCCCTCCACTTT.

The chain links TRBV19 to TRBJ1-1; weak D call: TRBD1 (5 bases). V lost 4 bases, J lost 0 bases, and 9 bases lay in between. Per the germline V gene, CDR1 is LNHDA and CDR2 is SQIVND (reference sequence). The CDR3 length is 14 residues. In DNA, the CDR3 is TGTGCCAGTAGTACTCCAGGGTTGAACACTGAAGCTTTCTTT. This codes for CASSTPGLNTEAFF.

The V and J genes are TRBV7-8 and TRBJ1-1; no firm D call. The CDR3 is made up of 14 amino acids. V lost 3 bases and J 3 bases, leaving 11 bases between the germline ends. Germline CDR1 is SGHVS and CDR2 is FQNEAQ. The CDR3 DNA is TGTGCCAGCAGCTTTAATCTAGGTGACACTGAAGCTTTCTTT. Protein sequence: CASSFNLGDTEAFF.

CDR3 in amino acids: CASSHKETQYF. For the CDR3, the DNA is TGCGCCAGCAGTCATAAAGAGACCCAGTACTTC. The chain has TRBV23-1 and TRBJ2-5; D uncertain. TRBV23-1 is identified as an open reading frame with a role that is uncertain. Trimming took 3 bases from V and 3 from J, leaving 2 bases between them. This CDR3 is 11 amino acids long.

In its sample, this clone was seen once. The V call is TRBV6-2 or TRBV6-3, the J call TRBJ1-5; D is possibly TRBD1 (6 bases). This CDR3 has 13 residues. Germline lookup yields CDR1 MNHEY and CDR2 SVGEGT. With 5 bases removed from V and 4 bases from J, the gap between germline ends came to 9 bases. The CDR3 region is CASSLQGNQPQHF. The CDR3 nucleotides read TGTGCCAGCAGTCTACAGGGTAATCAGCCCCAGCATTTT.

The chain combines TRBV19 with TRBJ1-2; D gene ambiguous. The CDR3 is made up of 15 amino acids. Trimming took 5 bases from V and 8 from J, leaving 21 bases between them. Germline CDR1 is LNHDA and CDR2 is SQIVND (reference sequence). CDR3 residues: CASSEASAGDWGYTF. CDR3 sequence (DNA): TGTGCCAGTAGTGAAGCCTCGGCAGGTGATTGGGGCTACACCTTC.

The V call is TRBV2, the J call TRBJ2-3; the D gene is possibly TRBD1 (5 bases). The germline CDR1 and CDR2 sequences are SNHLY and FYNNEI. CDR3 length equals 14 residues. Trimming cost V 6 bases and J 6 bases, with 16 bases left between them. CDR3 nucleotide sequence: TGTGCCAGCAGCAGGACACCCACTCCGGATACGCAGTATTTT. This sequence encodes CASSRTPTPDTQYF.

This clone was seen a few times. For the CDR3, the DNA is TGCGCCAGCAGCCCAAATCCGGGAGCAACTAATGAAAAACTGTTTTTT. This encodes CASSPNPGATNEKLFF. V gene TRBV5-1 combines with J gene TRBJ1-4, with D hard to call. V was pared by 4 bases and J by 0 bases, with 13 bases between. The CDR3 consists of 16 residues. Germline-derived CDR1 and CDR2 are SGHRS and YFSETQ.

This chain uses TRBV2 with TRBJ1-6; D gene ambiguous. V gave up 7 bases and J gave up 8 bases, with 21 bases separating them. This CDR3 spans 16 amino acids. Germline lookup yields CDR1 SNHLY and CDR2 FYNNEI. The CDR3 DNA reads as TGTGCCAGCACCCTAGCGGACCTCCCATCACATTCACCCCTCCACTTT. It is translated as CASTLADLPSHSPLHF.